The subject of this entry is one T cell receptor beta chain. Its antigen is unknown. Base qualities are missing; no much larger clone stands one base away. The sample comes from a study of blood T cell repertoires in COVID-19 (dated by TCRdb to about 2020). With respect to the entire study: Collaborator samples came from the United States, Italy and Spain and covered acute and convalescent phases of COVID-19. Where available, HLA class I and class II types were taken from metadata supplied by the sample provider and were not determined by assay-based typing. Nearly every sample came with metadata listing a de-identified subject ID, COVID-19 status, age in years and sex. The samples were drawn from two sources: the first 160 participants of the ongoing ImmuneRACE study, and 1,000 to 1,500 subjects contributed by 6 global collaborators. The prospective study material was composed of cDNA or gDNA derived from T cells, B-cell-depleted T cells, or PBMCs. The dataset comprised deeply sampled blood TCRbeta repertoires from subjects exposed to, actively infected with, or recovered from COVID-19. A freely available public database, intended as a resource for researchers studying the immune response to SARS-CoV-2, is where the repertoires were released.

V has 5 bases trimmed and J has 1 base trimmed; junction bases matching no gene number 4. For CDR1 and CDR2, the germline V gene lists MNHEY and SVGEGT. The CDR3 sequence holds 15 residues, the cysteine and phenylalanine included. CDR3 DNA is the only sequence kept; it has 45 bases, read in frame from the first base. Results the study describes overall, beyond this receptor: How much clinical and demographic metadata was included differed by source and by participant, and the metadata was provided uncurated.

TCRbeta CDR3 regions were amplified from genomic DNA by means of the immunoSEQ Assay, a bias-controlled multiplex PCR. Under the source paper's analysis protocol: Nucleated cell counts per sample were estimated from amplification of reference gene primers within the assay. Sequence reads were collapsed and filtered to measure the absolute abundance of every unique TCRbeta CDR3 rearrangement. Productive Simpson clonality was computed per sample as the square root of Simpson's diversity index over productive rearrangements. What TCRdb holds here is the immuneACCESS table cut down to in-frame rearrangements. Part of the clones is not present; checked against another copy, under half of the missing clones reflect an unresolved V gene, and the others are unexplained. The V and J calls and the clone size are those of that table, but D and trimming were determined from the DNA. The sample includes approximately 240,000 clones, with 70% to 85% observed a single time. The ten largest clonotypes hold nearly 5% of the sample.

Collaborating institutions collected whole blood in K2EDTA tubes following their own protocols. For TCRbeta analysis, collaborators shipped samples as frozen whole blood, isolated PBMCs, or DNA extracted from either of those sample types. Sequencing input: peripheral blood. The chain joins TRBV6-2 or TRBV6-3 to TRBJ1-1; the central 10 bases match TRBD1. The receptor was derived from a woman of 80 years or more with active or convalescent COVID-19. Here the CDR3 is given as CASSRQGAQNTEAFF. The nucleotides read TGTGCCAGCAGTCGACAGGGGGCGCAGAACACTGAAGCTTTCTTT.